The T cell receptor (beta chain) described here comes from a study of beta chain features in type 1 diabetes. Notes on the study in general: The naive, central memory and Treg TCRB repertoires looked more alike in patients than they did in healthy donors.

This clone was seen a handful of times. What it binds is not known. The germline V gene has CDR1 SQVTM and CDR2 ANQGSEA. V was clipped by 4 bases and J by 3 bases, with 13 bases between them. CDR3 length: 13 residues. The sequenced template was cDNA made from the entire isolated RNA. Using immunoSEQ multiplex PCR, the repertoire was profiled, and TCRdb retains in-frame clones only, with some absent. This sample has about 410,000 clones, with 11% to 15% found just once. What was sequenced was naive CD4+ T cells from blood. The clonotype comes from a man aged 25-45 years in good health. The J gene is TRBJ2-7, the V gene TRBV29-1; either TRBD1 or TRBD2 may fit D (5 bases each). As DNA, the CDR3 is TGCAGCGTTGGAAGGGACGGGAACTACGAGCAGTACTTC. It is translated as CSVGRDGNYEQYF.